The rows below give T cell receptor beta chains drawn from one sample of a study of shared clonotypes between healthy human individuals. Some clones are missing from TCRdb's copy, which holds only in-frame ones; the method was immunoSEQ multiplex PCR. The sample shows 900,000 to 1,200,000 clones, 70% to 80% of them seen only once. Input material: memory CD4+ T cells from PBMCs. The receptors were gathered from a man between 18 and 29 years old in good health. Some clones in this sample may be carry-over from other donors' samples. The CDR3 runs from the conserved cysteine through the conserved F or W. The D gene is left open where the match is weak. The listing skips clone size in some rows; elsewhere it reads once, few, many or a size class.

v_call,j_call,d_call,clone_size,cdr3_nt,cdr3_aa
TRBV28,TRBJ2-6,TRBD1,-,TGTGCCAGCAGTTTAACGACAGGGGGCCCTGGGGCCAACGTCCTGACTTTC,CASSLTTGGPGANVLTF
TRBV7-2,TRBJ1-1,-,-,TGTGCCAGCAGCTTAATCGGCCCTCGTACCTTGAACACTGAAGCTTTCTTT,CASSLIGPRTLNTEAFF
TRBV4-1,TRBJ2-7,TRBD2,-,TGCGCCAGCAGCCAAGGTCGGCTAGCGGGAGGGTCGATCTACGAGCAGTACTTC,CASSQGRLAGGSIYEQYF
TRBV7-9,TRBJ1-3,-,-,TGTGCCAGCAGCTCCGGGACGTTAGGAAACACCATATATTTT,CASSSGTLGNTIYF
TRBV6-6,TRBJ2-5,-,once,TGTGCCAGCAGTTACAGTCAGGGGACGGAGACCCAGTACTTC,CASSYSQGTETQYF
TRBV25-1,TRBJ1-2,TRBD1,-,TGTGCCAGCAGTGATCCTACGACAGGGGTCTATGGCTACACCTTC,CASSDPTTGVYGYTF
TRBV18,TRBJ1-1,TRBD1,-,TGTGCCAGCTCAGTTGACAGGGGGGACACTGAAGCTTTCTTT,CASSVDRGDTEAFF
TRBV4-3,TRBJ1-5,-,once,TGCGCCAGCAGCCAAGAAAAGAATCAACCCCAGCATTTT,CASSQEKNQPQHF
TRBV7-2,TRBJ2-1,-,once,TGTGCCAGCAGCTTGTTTGCCGGGGCTGGCTCCTACAATGAGCAGTTCTTC,CASSLFAGAGSYNEQFF
TRBV25-1,TRBJ2-7,-,-,TGTGCCAGCAGTGAACAGAACTACGAGCAGTACTTC,CASSEQNYEQYF
TRBV6-1,TRBJ2-3,-,-,TGTGCCACCCCGTCCGGGCCACCTCCCACAGATACGCAGTATTTT,CATPSGPPPTDTQYF
TRBV18,TRBJ1-1,TRBD1,-,TGTGCCAGCTCACCCTACCCGACAGGGATCAACACTGAAGCTTTCTTT,CASSPYPTGINTEAFF
TRBV6-1,TRBJ1-4,-,few,TGTGCCAGCAGTGACCCGGGACGGTGGGAAAAACTGTTTTTT,CASSDPGRWEKLFF
TRBV6-9,TRBJ1-5,-,-,TGTGCCAGCAGTTATTTAGGGCTACGGGGGGCTCTGCCCCAGCATTTT,CASSYLGLRGALPQHF